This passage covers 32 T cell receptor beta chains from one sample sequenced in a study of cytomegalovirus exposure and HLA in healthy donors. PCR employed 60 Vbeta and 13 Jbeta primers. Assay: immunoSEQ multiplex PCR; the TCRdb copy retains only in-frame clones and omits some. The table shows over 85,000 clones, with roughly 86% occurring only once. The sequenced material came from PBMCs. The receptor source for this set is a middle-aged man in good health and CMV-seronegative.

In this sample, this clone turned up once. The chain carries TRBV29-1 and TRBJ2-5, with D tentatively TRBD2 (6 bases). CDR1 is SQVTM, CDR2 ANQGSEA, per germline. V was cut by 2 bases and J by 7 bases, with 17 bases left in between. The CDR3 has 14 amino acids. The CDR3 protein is CSVELTGGGGTQYF. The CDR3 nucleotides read TGCAGCGTTGAACTGACCGGGGGTGGGGGGACCCAGTACTTC. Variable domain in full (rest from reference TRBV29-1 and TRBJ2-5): SAVISQKPSRDICQRGTSLTIQCQVDSQVTMMFWYRQQPGQSLTLIATANQGSEATYESGFVIDKFPISRPNLTFSTLTVSNMSPEDSSIYLCSVELTGGGGTQYFGPGTRLLVL.

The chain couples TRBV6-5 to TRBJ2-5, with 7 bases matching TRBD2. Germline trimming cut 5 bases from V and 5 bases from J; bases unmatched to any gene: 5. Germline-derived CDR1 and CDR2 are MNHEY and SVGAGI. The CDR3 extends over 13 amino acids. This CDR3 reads CASSRGRPETQYF. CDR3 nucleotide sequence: TGTGCCAGCAGTCGCGGGAGACCGGAGACCCAGTACTTC.

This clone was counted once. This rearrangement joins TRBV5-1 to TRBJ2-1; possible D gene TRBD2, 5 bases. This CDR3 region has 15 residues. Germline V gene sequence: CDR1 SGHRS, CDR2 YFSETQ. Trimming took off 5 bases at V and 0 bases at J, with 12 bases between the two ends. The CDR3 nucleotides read TGCGCCAGCAGTCCGGGTGGGAGCTCCTACAATGAGCAGTTCTTC. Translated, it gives CASSPGGSSYNEQFF.

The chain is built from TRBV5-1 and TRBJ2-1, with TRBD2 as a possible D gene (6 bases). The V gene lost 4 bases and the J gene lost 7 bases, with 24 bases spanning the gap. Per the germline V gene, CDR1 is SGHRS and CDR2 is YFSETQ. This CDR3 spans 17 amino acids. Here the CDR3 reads CASSPTSGTGGRNEQFF. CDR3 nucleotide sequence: TGCGCCAGCAGCCCAACCTCCGGGACTGGGGGAAGGAATGAGCAGTTCTTC. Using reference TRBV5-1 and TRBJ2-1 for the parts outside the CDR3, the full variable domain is KAGVTQTPRYLIKTRGQQVTLSCSPISGHRSVSWYQQTPGQGLQFLFEYFSETQRNKGNFPGRFSGRQFSNSRSEMNVSTLELGDSALYLCASSPTSGTGGRNEQFFGPGTRLTVL.

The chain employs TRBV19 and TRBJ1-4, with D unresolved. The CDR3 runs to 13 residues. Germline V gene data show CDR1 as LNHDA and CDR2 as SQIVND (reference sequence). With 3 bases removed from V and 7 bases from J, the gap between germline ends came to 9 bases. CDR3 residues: CASSIFQAEKLFF. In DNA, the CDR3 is TGTGCCAGTAGTATCTTTCAGGCTGAAAAACTGTTTTTT.

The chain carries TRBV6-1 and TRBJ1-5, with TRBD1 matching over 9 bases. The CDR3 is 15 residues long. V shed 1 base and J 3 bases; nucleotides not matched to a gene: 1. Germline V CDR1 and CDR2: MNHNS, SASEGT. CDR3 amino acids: CASSEGDRVNQPQHF. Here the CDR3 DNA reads TGTGCCAGCAGTGAAGGGGACAGGGTCAATCAGCCCCAGCATTTT.

This CDR3 reads CASSVRTGTNTEAFF. CDR3 sequence (DNA): TGTGCCAGCAGCGTTCGGACAGGGACGAACACTGAAGCTTTCTTT. The chain couples TRBV9 to TRBJ1-1; 8 bases map to TRBD1. There are 15 residues in the CDR3. The V gene end was trimmed by 2 bases and the J gene end by 1 base; junction bases not matched to a gene: 4. Germline V gene data show CDR1 as SGDLS and CDR2 as YYNGEE.

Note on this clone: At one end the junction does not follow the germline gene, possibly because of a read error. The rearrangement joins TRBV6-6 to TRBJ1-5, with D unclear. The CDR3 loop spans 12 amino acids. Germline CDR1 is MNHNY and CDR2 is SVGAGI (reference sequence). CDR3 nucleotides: TGTGCCAGCAGCCTTCAGAATCGGCCCCAGCATTTT. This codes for CASSLQNRPQHF.

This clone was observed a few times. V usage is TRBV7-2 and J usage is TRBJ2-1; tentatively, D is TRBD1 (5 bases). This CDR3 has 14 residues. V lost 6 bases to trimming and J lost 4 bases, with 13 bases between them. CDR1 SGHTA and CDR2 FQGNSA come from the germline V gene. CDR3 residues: CASSLGVGYNEQFF. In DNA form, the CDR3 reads TGTGCCAGCAGTCTAGGGGTTGGGTACAATGAGCAGTTCTTC.

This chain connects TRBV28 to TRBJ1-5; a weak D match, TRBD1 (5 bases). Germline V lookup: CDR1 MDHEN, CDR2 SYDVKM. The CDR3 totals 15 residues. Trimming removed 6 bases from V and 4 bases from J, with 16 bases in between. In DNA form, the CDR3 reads TGTGCCAGCAGAGGAGCGGGGGAAGGGAATCAGCCCCAGCATTTT. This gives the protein CASRGAGEGNQPQHF.

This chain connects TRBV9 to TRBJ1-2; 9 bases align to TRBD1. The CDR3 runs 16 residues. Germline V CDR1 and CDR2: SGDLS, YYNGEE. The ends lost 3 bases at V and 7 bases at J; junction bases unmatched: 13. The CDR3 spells CASSASRDRALGGYTF. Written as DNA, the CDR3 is TGTGCCAGCAGCGCCTCCCGGGACAGGGCTTTGGGTGGCTACACCTTC. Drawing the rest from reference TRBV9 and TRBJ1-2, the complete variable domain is DSGVTQTPKHLITATGQRVTLRCSPRSGDLSVYWYQQSLDQGLQFLIQYYNGEERAKGNILERFSAQQFPDLHSELNLSSLELGDSALYFCASSASRDRALGGYTFGSGTRLTVV.

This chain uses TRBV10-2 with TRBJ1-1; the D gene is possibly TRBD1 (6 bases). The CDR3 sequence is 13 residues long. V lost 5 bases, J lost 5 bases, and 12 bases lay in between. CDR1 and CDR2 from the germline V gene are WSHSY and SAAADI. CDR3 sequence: CASSSRQATEAFF. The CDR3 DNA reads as TGCGCCAGCAGTTCCAGACAGGCTACTGAAGCTTTCTTT.

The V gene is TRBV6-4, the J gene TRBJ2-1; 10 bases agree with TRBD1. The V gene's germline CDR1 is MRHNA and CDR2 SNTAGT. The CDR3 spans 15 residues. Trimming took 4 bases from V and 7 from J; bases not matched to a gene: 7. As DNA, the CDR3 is TGTGCCAGCAGTGCCACGACAGGGGGCTGGAATGAGCAGTTCTTC. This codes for CASSATTGGWNEQFF.

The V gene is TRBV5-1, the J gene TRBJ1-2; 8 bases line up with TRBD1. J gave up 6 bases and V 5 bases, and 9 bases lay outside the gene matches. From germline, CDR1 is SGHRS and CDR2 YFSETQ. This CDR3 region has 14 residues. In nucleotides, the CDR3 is TGCGCCAGCAGATACGAGACAGGGGAACATGGCTACACCTTC. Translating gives CASRYETGEHGYTF.

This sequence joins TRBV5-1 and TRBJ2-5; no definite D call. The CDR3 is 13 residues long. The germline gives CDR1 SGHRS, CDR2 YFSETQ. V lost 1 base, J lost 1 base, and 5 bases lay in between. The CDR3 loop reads CASSLFRQETQYF. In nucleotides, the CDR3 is TGCGCCAGCAGCTTGTTCCGCCAAGAGACCCAGTACTTC.

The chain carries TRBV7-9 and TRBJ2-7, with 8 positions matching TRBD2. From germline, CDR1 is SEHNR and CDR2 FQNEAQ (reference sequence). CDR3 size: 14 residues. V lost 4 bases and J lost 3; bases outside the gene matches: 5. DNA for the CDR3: TGTGCCAGCAGCTCCCCCGGGACTAGCTACGAGCAGTACTTC. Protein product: CASSSPGTSYEQYF.

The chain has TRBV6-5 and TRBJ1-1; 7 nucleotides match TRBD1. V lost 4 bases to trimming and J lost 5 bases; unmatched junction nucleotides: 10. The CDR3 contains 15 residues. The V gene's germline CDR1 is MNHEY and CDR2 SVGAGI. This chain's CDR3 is CASSLDPGGRTEAFF. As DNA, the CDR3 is TGTGCCAGCAGTTTAGACCCAGGGGGAAGGACTGAAGCTTTCTTT.

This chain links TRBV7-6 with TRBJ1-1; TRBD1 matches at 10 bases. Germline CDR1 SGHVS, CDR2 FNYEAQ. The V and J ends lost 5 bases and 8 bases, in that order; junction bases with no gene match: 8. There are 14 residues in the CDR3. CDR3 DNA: TGTGCCAGCAGCCCGGGGACAGGGGTAGGGGAAGCTTTCTTT. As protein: CASSPGTGVGEAFF.

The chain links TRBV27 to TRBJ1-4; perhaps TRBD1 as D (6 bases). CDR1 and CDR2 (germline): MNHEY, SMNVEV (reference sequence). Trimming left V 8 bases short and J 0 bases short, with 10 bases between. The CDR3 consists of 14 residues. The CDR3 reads CASGRTATNEKLFF. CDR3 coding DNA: TGTGCCAGCGGACGGACAGCAACTAATGAAAAACTGTTTTTT.

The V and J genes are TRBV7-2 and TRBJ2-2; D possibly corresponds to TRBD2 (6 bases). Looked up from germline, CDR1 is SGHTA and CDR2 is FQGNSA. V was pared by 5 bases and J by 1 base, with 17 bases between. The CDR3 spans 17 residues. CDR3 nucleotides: TGTGCCAGCAGCCTCCAATCGGCGGGACTGAACACCGGGGAGCTGTTTTTT. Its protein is CASSLQSAGLNTGELFF.

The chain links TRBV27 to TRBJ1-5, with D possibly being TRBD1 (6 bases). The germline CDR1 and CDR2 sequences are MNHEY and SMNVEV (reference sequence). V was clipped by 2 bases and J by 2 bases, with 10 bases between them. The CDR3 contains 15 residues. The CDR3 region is CASSLTGLGNQPQHF. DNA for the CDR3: TGTGCCAGCAGTTTAACAGGGTTGGGCAATCAGCCCCAGCATTTT.

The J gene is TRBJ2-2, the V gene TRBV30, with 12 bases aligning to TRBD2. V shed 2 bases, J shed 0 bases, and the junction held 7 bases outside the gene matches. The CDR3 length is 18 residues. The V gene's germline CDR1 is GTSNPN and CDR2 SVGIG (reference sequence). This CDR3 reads CAWSKLAGGFANTGELFF. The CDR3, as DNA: TGTGCCTGGAGTAAACTAGCGGGGGGCTTTGCGAACACCGGGGAGCTGTTTTTT.

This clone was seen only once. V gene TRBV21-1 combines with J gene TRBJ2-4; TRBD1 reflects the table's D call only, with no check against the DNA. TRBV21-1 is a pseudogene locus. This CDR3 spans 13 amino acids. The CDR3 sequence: CASSNPPRQGGHF. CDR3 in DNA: TGTGCCAGCAGCAACCCCCCTAGACAGGGCGGGCACTTC.

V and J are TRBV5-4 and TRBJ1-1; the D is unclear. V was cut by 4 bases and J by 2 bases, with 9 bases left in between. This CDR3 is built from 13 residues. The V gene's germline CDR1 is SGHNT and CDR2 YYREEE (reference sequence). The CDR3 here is CASSPSYNTEAFF. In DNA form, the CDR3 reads TGTGCCAGCAGCCCGTCCTACAACACTGAAGCTTTCTTT.

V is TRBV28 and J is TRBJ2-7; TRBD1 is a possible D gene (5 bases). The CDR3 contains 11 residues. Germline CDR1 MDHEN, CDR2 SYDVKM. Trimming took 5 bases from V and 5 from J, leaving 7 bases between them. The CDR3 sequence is CASSDRNEQYF. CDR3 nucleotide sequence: TGTGCCAGCAGTGACAGAAACGAGCAGTACTTC.

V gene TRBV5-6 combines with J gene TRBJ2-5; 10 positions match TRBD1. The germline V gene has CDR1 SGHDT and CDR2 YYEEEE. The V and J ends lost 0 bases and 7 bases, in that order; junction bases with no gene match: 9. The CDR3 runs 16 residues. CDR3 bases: TGTGCCAGCAGCTTGGCGCGGACAGGGGGTGCCCCGACCCAGTACTTC. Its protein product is CASSLARTGGAPTQYF. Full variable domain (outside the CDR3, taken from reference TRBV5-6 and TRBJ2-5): DAGVTQSPTHLIKTRGQQVTLRCSPKSGHDTVSWYQQALGQGPQFIFQYYEEEERQRGNFPDRFSGHQFPNYSSELNVNALLLGDSALYLCASSLARTGGAPTQYFGPGTRLLVL.

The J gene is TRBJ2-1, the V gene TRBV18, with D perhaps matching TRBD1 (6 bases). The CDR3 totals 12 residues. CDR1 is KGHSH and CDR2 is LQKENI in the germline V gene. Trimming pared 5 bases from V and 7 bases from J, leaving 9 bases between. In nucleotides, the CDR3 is TGTGCCAGCTCATCTAGGGGGAATGAGCAGTTCTTC. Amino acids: CASSSRGNEQFF.

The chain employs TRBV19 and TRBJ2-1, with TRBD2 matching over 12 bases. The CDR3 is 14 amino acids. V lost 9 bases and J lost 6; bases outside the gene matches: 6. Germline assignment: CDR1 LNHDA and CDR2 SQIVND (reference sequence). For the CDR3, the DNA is TGTGCCAGCCAGACTAGCGGGGGCTTCAATGAGCAGTTCTTC. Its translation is CASQTSGGFNEQFF. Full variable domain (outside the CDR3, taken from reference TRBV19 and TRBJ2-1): DGGITQSPKYLFRKEGQNVTLSCEQNLNHDAMYWYRQDPGQGLRLIYYSQIVNDFQKGDIAEGYSVSREKKESFPLTVTSAQKNPTAFYLCASQTSGGFNEQFFGPGTRLTVL.

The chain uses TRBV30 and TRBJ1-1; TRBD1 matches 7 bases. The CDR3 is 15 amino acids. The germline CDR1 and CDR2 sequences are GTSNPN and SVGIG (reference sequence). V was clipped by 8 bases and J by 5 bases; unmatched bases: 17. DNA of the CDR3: TGTGCCCAGGGGGGAGAAGGCCCCCGAAAGACTGAAGCTTTCTTT. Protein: CAQGGEGPRKTEAFF.

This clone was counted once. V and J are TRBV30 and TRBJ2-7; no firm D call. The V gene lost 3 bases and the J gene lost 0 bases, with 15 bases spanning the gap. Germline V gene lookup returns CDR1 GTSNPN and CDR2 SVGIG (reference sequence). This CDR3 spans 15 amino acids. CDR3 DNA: TGTGCCTGGAGCGGTACTAAACATAGCTCCTACGAGCAGTACTTC. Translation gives CAWSGTKHSSYEQYF.

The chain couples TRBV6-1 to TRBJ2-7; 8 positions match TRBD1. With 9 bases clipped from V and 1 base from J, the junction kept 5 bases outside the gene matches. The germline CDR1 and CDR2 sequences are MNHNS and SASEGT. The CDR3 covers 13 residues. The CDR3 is CASRGQESYEQYF. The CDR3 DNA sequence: TGTGCCAGTCGGGGACAGGAATCCTACGAGCAGTACTTC.

The chain's CDR3 is CASSLERPSGGDTQYF. As DNA, the CDR3 is TGCGCCAGCAGCTTGGAGAGGCCTAGCGGGGGAGATACGCAGTATTTT. V is TRBV5-1 and J is TRBJ2-3, with 10 positions matching TRBD2. Germline CDR1 and CDR2: SGHRS and YFSETQ. J gave up 5 bases and V 0 bases, and 6 bases lay outside the gene matches. The CDR3 has 16 residues. Full variable domain (missing parts from reference TRBV5-1 and TRBJ2-3): KAGVTQTPRYLIKTRGQQVTLSCSPISGHRSVSWYQQTPGQGLQFLFEYFSETQRNKGNFPGRFSGRQFSNSRSEMNVSTLELGDSALYLCASSLERPSGGDTQYFGPGTRLTVL.